This TCR beta chain was documented in a study of T cell responses to AZD1222 COVID-19 vaccine. This CDR3 is 14 amino acids long. Per the germline V gene, CDR1 is SGHAT and CDR2 is FQNNGV. V shed 1 base and J 7 bases; nucleotides not matched to a gene: 3. Study-level findings and limits: CD4 TCRs associated with vaccination spanned spike, dominating at 160-218 and 743-854.

Sequencing was performed with immunoSEQ multiplex PCR; in TCRdb, only in-frame clones are kept and a portion is missing. The sample shows roughly 120,000 clones, roughly nine tenths of them seen only once. About this clone: No antigen is known for it.

The chain couples TRBV11-2 to TRBJ2-3, with 9 bases fitting TRBD2. The starting material was peripheral blood, obtained on day 0 of AZD1222 vaccination. The receptor's source is an adult in good health. CDR3 loop: CASSLVAGEYTQYF. The CDR3, as DNA: TGTGCCAGCAGCTTAGTAGCGGGGGAGTATACGCAGTATTTT.